Listed below are T cell receptor beta chains from one sample, sequenced in a study of cytomegalovirus exposure and HLA in healthy donors. Sequencing used immunoSEQ multiplex PCR; TCRdb keeps in-frame clones, though not all of them. The table records about 130,000 clones, about four fifths of them present only once. Sequencing was done on a sample of PBMCs. Receptors were obtained from a man aged 25 to 45 in good health. Each CDR3 is given with its conserved first and last residue. D genes are given only for firm matches. For some rows the clone size is stated as once, few or many, or as a class when expanded; others skip it.

v_gene,abundance,d_gene,len,j_gene,CDR3aa,CDR3nt
TRBV7-2,-,-,15,TRBJ2-2,CASSGGQGGTGELFF,TGTGCCAGCAGCGGAGGACAGGGAGGGACCGGGGAGCTGTTTTTT
TRBV11-3,-,TRBD1,13,TRBJ2-4,CASSSEQGNIQYF,TGTGCCAGCAGCTCCGAACAGGGGAACATTCAGTACTTC
TRBV4-3,few,TRBD2,15,TRBJ2-1,CASSQWTSDYNEQFF,TGCGCCAGCAGCCAGTGGACTAGCGACTACAATGAGCAGTTCTTC
TRBV5-6,once,TRBD2,14,TRBJ2-7,CASSMGLAGDKQYF,TGTGCCAGCAGCATGGGACTAGCGGGAGACAAGCAGTACTTC
TRBV6-6,-,TRBD1,13,TRBJ2-1,CASTEPDREEQFF,TGTGCCAGCACCGAACCCGACAGGGAAGAGCAGTTCTTC
TRBV2,few,TRBD1,12,TRBJ2-1,CASSETRDRRFF,TGTGCCAGCAGTGAAACACGGGACAGGAGGTTCTTC
TRBV9,-,TRBD2,17,TRBJ2-7,CASSVGRVSLAGDEQYF,TGTGCCAGCAGCGTGGGTAGAGTTTCACTAGCGGGAGACGAGCAGTACTTC
TRBV4-1,-,TRBD2,15,TRBJ2-3,CASSQAGLGPDTQYF,TGCGCCAGCAGCCAAGCGGGACTAGGGCCAGATACGCAGTATTTT
TRBV25-1,-,-,16,TRBJ2-3,CASSGSLAPSTDTQYF,TGTGCCAGCAGTGGATCGCTAGCGCCTAGCACAGATACGCAGTATTTT
TRBV12-5,-,TRBD1,12,TRBJ1-2,CASGLGQGIGIF,TGTGCTAGTGGTTTGGGACAGGGGATCGGCATCTTC
TRBV28,-,TRBD1,13,TRBJ1-2,CASSSTGNYGYTF,TGTGCCAGCAGTTCGACAGGGAACTATGGCTACACCTTC
TRBV15,-,-,16,TRBJ2-1,CATSRDPPRSNNEQFF,TGTGCCACCAGCAGAGATCCTCCGCGGTCCAACAATGAGCAGTTCTTC
TRBV10-1,-,-,13,TRBJ1-2,CASSESGGYGYTF,TGCGCCAGCAGTGAGTCAGGGGGCTATGGCTACACCTTC
TRBV5-3,-,TRBD2,15,TRBJ2-7,CARSLVREGPNEQYF,TGTGCCAGAAGCTTGGTGCGGGAGGGCCCGAACGAGCAGTACTTC
TRBV7-2,-,-,17,TRBJ2-4,CASSFLYRGGSKNIQYF,TGTGCCAGCAGCTTTCTCTACAGGGGAGGATCCAAAAACATTCAGTACTTC
TRBV18,-,-,16,TRBJ2-2,CASSPSWYSETGELFF,TGTGCCAGCTCACCATCGTGGTACAGTGAAACCGGGGAGCTGTTTTTT
TRBV6-1,-,TRBD2,14,TRBJ2-1,CASGVAGSLERQFF,TGTGCCAGTGGAGTAGCGGGAAGTTTGGAGCGGCAGTTCTTC
TRBV27,-,-,14,TRBJ1-5,CASSLYSGGQPQHF,TGTGCCAGCAGTTTATACTCGGGGGGTCAGCCCCAGCATTTT
TRBV28,-,-,12,TRBJ1-1,CASSPPTGEAFF,TGTGCCAGCAGTCCACCTACAGGGGAAGCTTTCTTT
TRBV30,once,-,13,TRBJ1-2,CAWNVPGTNGYTF,TGTGCCTGGAACGTACCGGGGACAAACGGCTACACCTTC
TRBV7-2,-,-,15,TRBJ1-5,CASSFATGLGEPQHF,TGTGCCAGCAGCTTTGCAACAGGGCTCGGGGAGCCCCAGCATTTT
TRBV7-9,-,-,12,TRBJ2-7,CSSSLLSYEQYF,TGTTCCAGCAGCTTACTCTCCTACGAGCAGTACTTC
TRBV6-5,-,-,15,TRBJ2-3,CASSYRGLSTDTQYF,TGTGCCAGCAGTTACCGGGGACTTAGCACAGATACGCAGTATTTT
TRBV7-2,-,TRBD1,16,TRBJ2-1,CASSSSGGETYHEQFF,TGTGCCAGCAGCTCCTCAGGGGGCGAAACGTACCATGAGCAGTTCTTC
TRBV30,-,-,14,TRBJ2-1,CAWSVLGRDNEQFF,TGTGCCTGGAGTGTACTAGGTCGGGACAATGAGCAGTTCTTC
TRBV18,-,-,14,TRBJ1-1,CASSPRSGYTEAFF,TGTGCCAGCTCACCACGTTCGGGGTACACTGAAGCTTTCTTT
TRBV7-9,-,-,11,TRBJ2-1,CSSSGLNEQFF,TGTTCCAGCAGCGGGCTAAATGAGCAGTTCTTC
TRBV6-6,-,-,14,TRBJ2-2,CASSYSQPPGELFF,TGTGCCAGCAGTTACTCACAGCCCCCCGGGGAGCTGTTTTTT
TRBV28,-,TRBD1,14,TRBJ2-7,CASSFRQGPYEQYF,TGTGCCAGCAGTTTCCGACAGGGCCCCTACGAGCAGTACTTC
TRBV11-2,-,-,15,TRBJ2-2,CASSLGVGATGELFF,TGTGCCAGCAGCTTAGGCGTCGGTGCGACCGGGGAGCTGTTTTTT
TRBV27,few,-,12,TRBJ1-2,CASSLGGNGYTF,TGTGCCAGCAGTTTAGGGGGGAATGGCTACACCTTC
TRBV4-1,-,-,15,TRBJ2-1,CASSPRALGLNEQFF,TGCGCCAGCAGCCCTCGAGCCCTGGGCCTCAATGAGCAGTTCTTC
TRBV28,-,-,16,TRBJ1-5,CASRKGSGDLRQPQHF,TGTGCCAGCAGAAAGGGGTCAGGGGACCTGCGGCAGCCCCAGCATTTT
TRBV7-3,few,-,15,TRBJ2-1,CASSSASRGHNEQFF,TGTGCCAGCAGCTCTGCGTCTAGGGGTCACAATGAGCAGTTCTTC
TRBV7-9,once,TRBD2,15,TRBJ2-5,CASSPGLAGVETQYF,TGTGCCAGCAGCCCGGGACTAGCTGGAGTAGAGACCCAGTACTTC
TRBV7-7,-,TRBD1,14,TRBJ2-5,CASSLRGLRETQYF,TGTGCTAGCAGCTTAAGGGGGCTCAGGGAGACCCAGTACTTC
TRBV5-5,once,TRBD1,16,TRBJ2-7,CASSFGAGTENYEQYF,TGTGCCAGCAGCTTCGGTGCCGGGACAGAGAATTACGAGCAGTACTTC
TRBV7-6,few,-,15,TRBJ2-1,CASSLSGNSYNEQFF,TGTGCCAGCAGCTTATCGGGGAACTCCTACAATGAGCAGTTCTTC
TRBV7-8,-,-,13,TRBJ1-5,CASSLRQTQPQHF,TGTGCCAGCAGCTTACGACAGACGCAGCCCCAGCATTTT
TRBV28,-,-,12,TRBJ1-3,CASRTHGNTIYF,TGTGCCAGTAGAACCCACGGAAACACCATATATTTT
TRBV10-3,-,-,15,TRBJ2-1,CAISEPLLAANEQFF,TGTGCCATCAGTGAGCCCCTTTTAGCGGCGAATGAGCAGTTCTTC
TRBV27,few,TRBD2,15,TRBJ2-4,CASSSWTGGLNIQYF,TGTGCCAGCAGTTCTTGGACGGGAGGTTTAAACATTCAGTACTTC
TRBV5-6,-,TRBD1,16,TRBJ1-1,CASSFGTGGWGTEAFF,TGTGCCAGCAGCTTTGGGACAGGGGGCTGGGGCACTGAAGCTTTCTTT
TRBV7-6,-,-,17,TRBJ2-3,CASSRGRGVIGTDTQYF,TGTGCCAGCAGCCGTGGGAGGGGGGTAATCGGCACAGATACGCAGTATTTT
TRBV5-8,-,-,14,TRBJ1-1,CASSGDRLNTEAFF,TGTGCCAGCAGCGGAGACAGGCTAAACACTGAAGCTTTCTTT
TRBV18,-,-,15,TRBJ2-7,CASSPPTSRVYEQYF,TGTGCCAGCTCACCACCCACTAGCCGCGTCTACGAGCAGTACTTC
TRBV18,-,TRBD1,15,TRBJ2-7,CASSPTYNRGYEQYF,TGTGCCAGCTCACCGACTTACAACAGGGGCTACGAGCAGTACTTC
TRBV5-1,-,-,16,TRBJ2-5,CASSPISGRGQETQYF,TGCGCCAGCAGCCCAATCTCCGGACGGGGGCAAGAGACCCAGTACTTC
TRBV13,-,-,15,TRBJ2-7,CASSLFLKGAYEQYF,TGTGCCAGCAGCTTATTCCTGAAGGGGGCCTACGAGCAGTACTTC
TRBV5-4,-,-,15,TRBJ2-1,CASSLVSGDGNEQFF,TGTGCCAGCAGCTTGGTAAGTGGAGACGGCAATGAGCAGTTCTTC
TRBV2,once,TRBD2,14,TRBJ2-5,CASGGRVVGETQYF,TGTGCCAGCGGCGGGAGGGTCGTAGGAGAGACCCAGTACTTC
TRBV6-5,-,-,14,TRBJ1-2,CASSYLQGTHGYTF,TGTGCCAGCAGTTACTTACAGGGTACTCATGGCTACACCTTC
TRBV11-1,-,-,13,TRBJ1-1,CASSLKQGTEAFF,TGTGCCAGCAGCTTAAAGCAGGGCACTGAAGCTTTCTTT